Sequencing of this TCR beta chain was carried out in a study of response to subunit inactivated influenza vaccine. Study-level results: Only a handful of new T cells, the authors suggested, are recruited with each seasonal influenza vaccination.

Trimming shortened V by 1 base and J by 4 bases, and 10 bases separated the two germline ends. In germline, CDR1 is SGHVS, CDR2 FNYEAQ. The CDR3 consists of 14 residues. TCRdb itself ran the RT-PCR reads through MiXCR, one entry per CDR3 protein. The sample records around 760,000 distinct CDR3 sequences, about 15% being singletons. With respect to this clonotype: What it binds is unknown.

This chain connects TRBV7-6 to TRBJ2-5; a weak D match, TRBD1 (5 bases). The sample consisted of PBMCs from blood, taken around 15 days before vaccination. This sequence originates from a middle-aged man who received an inactivated influenza vaccine. This CDR3 is CASSLGQMRETQYF. The CDR3 nucleotides are TGTGCCAGCAGCTTAGGACAGATGAGAGAGACCCAGTACTTC.